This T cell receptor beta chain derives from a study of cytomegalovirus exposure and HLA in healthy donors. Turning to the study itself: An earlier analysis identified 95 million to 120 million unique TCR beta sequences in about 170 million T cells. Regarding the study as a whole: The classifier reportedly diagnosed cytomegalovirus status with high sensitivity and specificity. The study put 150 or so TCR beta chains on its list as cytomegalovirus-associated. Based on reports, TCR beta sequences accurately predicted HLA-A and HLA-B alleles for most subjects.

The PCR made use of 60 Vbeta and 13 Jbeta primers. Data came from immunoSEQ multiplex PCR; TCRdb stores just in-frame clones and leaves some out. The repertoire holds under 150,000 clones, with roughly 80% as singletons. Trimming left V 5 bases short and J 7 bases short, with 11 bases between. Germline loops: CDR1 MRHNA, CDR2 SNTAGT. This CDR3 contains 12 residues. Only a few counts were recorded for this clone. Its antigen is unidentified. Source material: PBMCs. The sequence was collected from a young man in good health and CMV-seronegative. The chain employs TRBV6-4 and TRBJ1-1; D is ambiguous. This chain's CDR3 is CASSSPTGEAFF. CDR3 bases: TGTGCCAGCAGTTCCCCCACCGGTGAAGCTTTCTTT.